This entry lists 7 T cell receptor beta chains sequenced from one sample in a study of CD8 T cells in ankylosing spondylitis. Findings and limits, study-wide: Blood of patients with ankylosing spondylitis appeared to be characterized by a TCR beta motif of roughly eight highly homologous variants.

TCRdb ran MiXCR on the 5' RACE reads and lists one entry per CDR3 protein. Found here are about 220,000 distinct CDR3 sequences, around 6.6% of them singletons; the top ten hold 11% to 15%. Their specific antigens are unknown. The sample comprised blood, either unsorted or a sorted T cell fraction (not recorded which). All receptors derive from a male donor with ankylosing spondylitis.

V and J are TRBV28 and TRBJ2-7; 7 bases line up with TRBD1. Germline CDR1 MDHEN, CDR2 SYDVKM. The trim removed 5 bases at V and 3 bases at J, leaving 7 bases unmatched. This CDR3 is built from 14 residues. The CDR3 DNA reads as TGTGCCAGCAGTGGGACAGAACCTTTCTACGAGCAGTACTTC. As protein: CASSGTEPFYEQYF.

This chain joins TRBV7-6 and TRBJ1-3; D call uncertain. The germline gives CDR1 SGHVS, CDR2 FNYEAQ. The CDR3 totals 16 residues. The germline V and J ends were trimmed by 4 bases and 4 bases, with 17 bases remaining between them. The CDR3 sequence is CASSSQVMGNGNTIYF. CDR3 sequence (DNA): TGTGCCAGCAGCTCCCAAGTAATGGGAAACGGAAACACCATATATTTT.

The chain joins TRBV20-1 to TRBJ1-2; D gene unclear. Germline CDR1 is DFQATT and CDR2 is SNEGSKA (reference sequence). The CDR3 extends over 14 amino acids. V was shortened by 0 bases and J by 0 bases, with 8 bases between the two germline ends. CDR3: CSARDTEANYGYTF. As DNA, the CDR3 is TGCAGTGCTAGAGACACGGAAGCTAACTATGGCTACACCTTC.

In its sample, this clonotype was seen many times. The rearrangement uses TRBV7-6 and TRBJ1-4; no reliable D call. Germline V CDR1 and CDR2: SGHVS, FNYEAQ. The CDR3 runs to 15 residues. The germline V and J ends were trimmed by 6 bases and 3 bases, with 14 bases remaining between them. CDR3 protein: CASREETAANEKLFF. The CDR3 DNA sequence: TGTGCCAGCAGGGAGGAGACCGCCGCTAATGAAAAACTGTTTTTT.

This clonotype appeared many times. The chain couples TRBV27 to TRBJ2-7, with a weak D call TRBD2 (6 bases). V was shortened by 3 bases and J by 1 base, with 10 bases between the two germline ends. Germline lookup yields CDR1 MNHEY and CDR2 SMNVEV (reference sequence). The CDR3 spans 14 residues. This CDR3 reads CASSLSRGSYEQYF. The CDR3 DNA reads TGTGCCAGCAGTTTGAGCCGGGGGTCCTACGAGCAGTACTTC.

This clonotype has ten or more counts. The gene calls are TRBV20-1 and TRBJ2-1; D is possibly TRBD2 (5 bases). Trimming took off 3 bases at V and 7 bases at J, with 16 bases between the two ends. Germline V gene data show CDR1 as DFQATT and CDR2 as SNEGSKA (reference sequence). CDR3 length equals 14 residues. Here the CDR3 reads CSASKRGLRNEQFF. The CDR3 nucleotides read TGCAGTGCTAGTAAACGCGGGCTTCGGAATGAGCAGTTCTTC.

This sequence joins TRBV7-9 and TRBJ2-3; D not resolved. V dropped 4 bases and J dropped 1 base, with 18 bases sitting between them. Germline V lookup: CDR1 SEHNR, CDR2 FQNEAQ (reference sequence). This CDR3 has 17 amino acids. The CDR3 DNA reads as TGTGCCAGCAGCTCTCGTGTTCTACGAACCGGCACAGATACGCAGTATTTT. Residues: CASSSRVLRTGTDTQYF.